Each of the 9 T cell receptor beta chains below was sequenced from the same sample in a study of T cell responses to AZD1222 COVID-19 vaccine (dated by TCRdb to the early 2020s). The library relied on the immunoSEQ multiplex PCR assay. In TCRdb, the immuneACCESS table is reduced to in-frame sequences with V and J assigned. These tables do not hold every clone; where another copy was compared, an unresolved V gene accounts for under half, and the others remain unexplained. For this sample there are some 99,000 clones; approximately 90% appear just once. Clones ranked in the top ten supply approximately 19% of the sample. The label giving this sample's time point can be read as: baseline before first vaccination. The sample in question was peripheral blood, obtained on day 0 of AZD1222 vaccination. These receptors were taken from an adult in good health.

The CDR3 DNA reads TGTGCCAGCAGTGAAGCAAGAGGGACAGGGCGGAGGTACGGCTACACCTTC. Translated: CASSEARGTGRRYGYTF. The chain employs TRBV2 and TRBJ1-2; 9 bases match TRBD1. With 0 bases clipped from V and 8 bases from J, the junction kept 13 bases outside the gene matches. This CDR3 is 17 amino acids long. Looked up from germline, CDR1 is SNHLY and CDR2 is FYNNEI. Full variable domain (missing parts from reference TRBV2 and TRBJ1-2): EPEVTQTPSHQVTQMGQEVILRCVPISNHLYFYWYRQILGQKVEFLVSFYNNEISEKSEIFDDQFSVERPDGSNFTLKIRSTKLEDSAMYFCASSEARGTGRRYGYTFGSGTRLTVV.

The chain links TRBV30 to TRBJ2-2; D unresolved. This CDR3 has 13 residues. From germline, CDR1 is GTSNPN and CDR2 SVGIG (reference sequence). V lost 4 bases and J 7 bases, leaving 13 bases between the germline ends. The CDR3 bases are TGTGCCTGGAACTTTGGGTTGGGCGGGGAGCTGTTTTTT. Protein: CAWNFGLGGELFF.

The CDR3 sequence: CASSATAWNYGYTF. CDR3 coding DNA: TGTGCCAGCAGCGCCACTGCATGGAACTATGGCTACACCTTC. The chain carries TRBV5-8 and TRBJ1-2; the D is unclear. The CDR3 is 14 amino acids. Trimming cost V 4 bases and J 2 bases, with 12 bases left between them. The germline CDR1 and CDR2 sequences are SGHTS and YDEGEE. Based on the CDR3 plus reference TRBV5-8 and TRBJ1-2, the full variable domain is EAGVTQSPTHLIKTRGQQATLRCSPISGHTSVYWYQQALGLGLQFLLWYDEGEERNRGNFPPRFSGRQFPNYSSELNVNALELEDSALYLCASSATAWNYGYTFGSGTRLTVV.

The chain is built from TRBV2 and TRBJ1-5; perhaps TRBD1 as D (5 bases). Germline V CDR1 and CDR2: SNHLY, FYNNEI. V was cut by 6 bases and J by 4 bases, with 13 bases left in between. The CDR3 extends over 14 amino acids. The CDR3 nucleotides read TGTGCCAGCAGGGGGACGGGCATTAATCAGCCCCAGCATTTT. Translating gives CASRGTGINQPQHF. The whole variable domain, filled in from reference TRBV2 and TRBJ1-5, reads EPEVTQTPSHQVTQMGQEVILRCVPISNHLYFYWYRQILGQKVEFLVSFYNNEISEKSEIFDDQFSVERPDGSNFTLKIRSTKLEDSAMYFCASRGTGINQPQHFGDGTRLSIL.

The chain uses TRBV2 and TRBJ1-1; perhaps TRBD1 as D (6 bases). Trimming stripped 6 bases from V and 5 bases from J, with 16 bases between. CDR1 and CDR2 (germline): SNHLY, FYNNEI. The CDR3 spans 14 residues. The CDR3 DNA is TGTGCCAGCAGGAAGGGGCAGAGGGGGACTGAAGCTTTCTTT. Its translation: CASRKGQRGTEAFF.

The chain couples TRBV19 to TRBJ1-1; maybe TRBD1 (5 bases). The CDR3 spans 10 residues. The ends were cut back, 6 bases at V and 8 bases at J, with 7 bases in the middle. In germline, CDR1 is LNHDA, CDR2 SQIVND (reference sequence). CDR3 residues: CASRDSEAFF. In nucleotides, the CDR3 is TGTGCCAGTAGAGACAGCGAAGCTTTCTTT.

CDR3: CASSDSRRETQYF. Here the CDR3 DNA reads TGTGCCAGCAGTGACTCCAGGAGAGAGACCCAGTACTTC. The V and J genes are TRBV6-4 and TRBJ2-5, with D uncertain. V lost 0 bases, J lost 4 bases, and 6 bases lay in between. This CDR3 region has 13 residues. CDR1 is MRHNA, CDR2 SNTAGT, per germline.

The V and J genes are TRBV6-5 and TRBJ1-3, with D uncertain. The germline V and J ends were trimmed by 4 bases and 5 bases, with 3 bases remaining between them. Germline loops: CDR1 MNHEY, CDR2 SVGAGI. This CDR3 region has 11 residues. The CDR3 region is CASSWRNTIYF. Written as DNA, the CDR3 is TGTGCCAGCAGTTGGAGAAACACCATATATTTT.

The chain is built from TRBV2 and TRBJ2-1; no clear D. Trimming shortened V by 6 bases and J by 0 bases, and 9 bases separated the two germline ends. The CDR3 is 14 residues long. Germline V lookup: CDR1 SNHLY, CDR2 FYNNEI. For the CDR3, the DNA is TGTGCCAGCAGCTCTCTCAGCTCCTACAATGAGCAGTTCTTC. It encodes CASSSLSSYNEQFF.